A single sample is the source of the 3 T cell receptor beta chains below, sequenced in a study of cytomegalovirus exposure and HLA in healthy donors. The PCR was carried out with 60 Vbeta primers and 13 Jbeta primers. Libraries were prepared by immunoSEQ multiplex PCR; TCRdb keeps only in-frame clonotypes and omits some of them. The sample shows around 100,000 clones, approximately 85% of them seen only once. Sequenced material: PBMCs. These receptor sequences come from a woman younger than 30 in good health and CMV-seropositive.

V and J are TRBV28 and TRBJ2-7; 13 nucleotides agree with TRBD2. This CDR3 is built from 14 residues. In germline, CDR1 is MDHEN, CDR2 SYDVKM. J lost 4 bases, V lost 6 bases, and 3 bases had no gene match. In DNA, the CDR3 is TGTGCCAGCAGACTAGCGGGAGGGCCATACGAGCAGTACTTC. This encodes CASRLAGGPYEQYF.

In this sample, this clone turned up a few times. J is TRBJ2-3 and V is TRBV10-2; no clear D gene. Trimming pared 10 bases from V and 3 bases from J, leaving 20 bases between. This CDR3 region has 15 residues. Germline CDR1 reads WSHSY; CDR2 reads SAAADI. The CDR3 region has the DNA TGCGCCACCGCTAGTGTCCCGCGTGTAACAGATACGCAGTATTTT. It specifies CATASVPRVTDTQYF.

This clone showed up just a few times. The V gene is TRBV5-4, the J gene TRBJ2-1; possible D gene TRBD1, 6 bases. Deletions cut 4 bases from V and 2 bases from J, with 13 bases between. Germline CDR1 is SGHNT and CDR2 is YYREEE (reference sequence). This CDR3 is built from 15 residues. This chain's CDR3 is CASSPLQGTYNEQFF. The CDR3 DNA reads TGTGCCAGCAGCCCCCTACAGGGTACCTACAATGAGCAGTTCTTC.